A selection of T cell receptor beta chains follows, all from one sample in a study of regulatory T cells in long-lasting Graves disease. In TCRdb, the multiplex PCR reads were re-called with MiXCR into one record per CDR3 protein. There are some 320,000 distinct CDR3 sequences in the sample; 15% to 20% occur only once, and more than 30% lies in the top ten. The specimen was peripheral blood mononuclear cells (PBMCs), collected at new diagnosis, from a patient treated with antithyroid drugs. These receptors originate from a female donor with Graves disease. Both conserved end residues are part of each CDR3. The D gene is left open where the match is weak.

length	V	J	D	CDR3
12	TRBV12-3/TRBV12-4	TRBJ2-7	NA	CASTKTRLEQYF
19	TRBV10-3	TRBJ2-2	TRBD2	CAISERLALIPPYTGELFF
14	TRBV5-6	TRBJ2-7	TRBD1	CASRRPGQGYEQYF
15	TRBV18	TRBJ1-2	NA	CASSPSQGLGYGYTF
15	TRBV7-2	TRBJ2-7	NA	CASSLSSSGTYEQYF
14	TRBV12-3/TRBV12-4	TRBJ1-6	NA	CASSSGLPDSPLHF
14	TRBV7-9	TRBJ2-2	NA	CASSPRGVAGELFF
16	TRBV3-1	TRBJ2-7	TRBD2	CASSHGLAGPSGEQYF
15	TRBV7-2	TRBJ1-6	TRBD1	CASSLLDRGYSPLHF
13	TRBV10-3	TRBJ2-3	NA	CAISEGTTDTQYF
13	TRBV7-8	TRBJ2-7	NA	CASSLVAGSEQYF
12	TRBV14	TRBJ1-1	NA	CASSPLGSEAFF
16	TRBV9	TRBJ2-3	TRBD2	CASSAIGLANTDTQYF
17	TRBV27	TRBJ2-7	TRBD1	CASSLSVDRGVSYEQYF
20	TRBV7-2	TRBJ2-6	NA	CASSLGPPWQLASGANVLTF
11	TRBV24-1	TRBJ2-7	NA	CATSVPYEQYF
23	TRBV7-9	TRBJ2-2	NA	CASSLFQGVYEQYFGPNTGELFF
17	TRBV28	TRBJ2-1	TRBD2	CASSSPPLAGDSNEQFF
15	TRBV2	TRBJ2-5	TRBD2	CASSPTSGLQETQYF
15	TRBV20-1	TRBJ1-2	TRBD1	CSARGGQGANYGYTF
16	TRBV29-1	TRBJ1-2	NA	CSTTGGVQGANYGYTF
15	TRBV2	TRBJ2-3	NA	CASSEGRLVTDTRYF
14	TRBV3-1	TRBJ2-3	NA	CASRDKGYTDTQYF
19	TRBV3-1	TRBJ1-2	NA	CASSPRIPGAGTYFVLLFF
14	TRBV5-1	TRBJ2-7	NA	CASTPSGRYYEQYF
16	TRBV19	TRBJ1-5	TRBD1	CASRTIRTGVNQPQHF
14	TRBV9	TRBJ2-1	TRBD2	CASSPGGGWSEQFF
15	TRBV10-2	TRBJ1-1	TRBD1	CASSELTQGGTEAFF
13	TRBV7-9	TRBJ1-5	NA	CASSSNSNQPQHF
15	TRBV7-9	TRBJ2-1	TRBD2	CASSRHSGRYNEQFF
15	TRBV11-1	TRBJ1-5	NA	CASSDGGGINQPQHF
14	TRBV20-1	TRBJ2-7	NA	CSARGRGWDYEQYF
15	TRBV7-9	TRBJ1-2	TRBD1	CASSLIDRGFNGYTF
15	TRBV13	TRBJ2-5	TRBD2	CASSPPGLRVGTQYF
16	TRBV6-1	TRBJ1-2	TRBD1	CASSATAQGKGRGYTF
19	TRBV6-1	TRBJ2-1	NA	CASSHPFFGSPSPSDEQFF
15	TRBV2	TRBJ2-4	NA	CASRGPVRAKNIQYF
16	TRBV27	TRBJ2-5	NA	CASSLGATGGRETQYF
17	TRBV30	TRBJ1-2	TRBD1	CAWSSTDRDRGPYGYTF
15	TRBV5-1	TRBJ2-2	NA	CASSAGLPDTGELFF
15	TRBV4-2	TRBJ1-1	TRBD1	CASSQSGTGDTEAFF
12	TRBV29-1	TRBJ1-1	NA	CSVDSVNTEAFF
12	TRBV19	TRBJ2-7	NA	CASGTVFGEQYF
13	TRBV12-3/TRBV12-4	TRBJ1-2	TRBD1	CASSPDRGSGYTF
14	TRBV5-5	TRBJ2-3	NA	CASSDRDGPDTQYF
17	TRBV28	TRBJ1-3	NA	CASSLWSPGKTGNTIYF
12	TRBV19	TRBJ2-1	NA	CASSIPPREAFF
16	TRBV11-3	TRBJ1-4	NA	CASSLGTRATNEKLFF
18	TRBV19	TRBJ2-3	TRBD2	CASSPWTSGSFRTDTQYF
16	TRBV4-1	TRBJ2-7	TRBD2	CASSQDKMAGGYEQYF
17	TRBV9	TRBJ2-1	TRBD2	CASSFRTSGSRYNEQFF
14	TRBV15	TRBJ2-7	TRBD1	CATSPGQGSYEQYF
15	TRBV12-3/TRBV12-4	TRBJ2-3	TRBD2	CASNHWRESPDTQYF
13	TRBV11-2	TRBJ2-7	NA	CASSLRPSYEQYF
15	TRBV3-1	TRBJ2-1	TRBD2	CASRPGLAGVLEQFF
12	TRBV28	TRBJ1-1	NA	CASRNTHTEAFF
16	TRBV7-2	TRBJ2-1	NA	CASTSPPRQVYNEQFF
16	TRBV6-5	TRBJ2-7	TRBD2	CASSYPGLAYDYEQYF